The T cell receptor beta chain under discussion was sequenced for a study of blood T cells in healthy people across ages. Germline lookup yields CDR1 GTSNPN and CDR2 SVGIG (reference sequence). Trimming left V 3 bases short and J 3 bases short, with 19 bases between. There are 16 residues in the CDR3. Through a sample-barcoded 5' primer and a J-beta primer mix, a second PCR was run for 7 to 11 cycles. TCRdb analysed the 5' RACE reads with MiXCR anew, one entry per CDR3 protein. The table includes hundreds of thousands of distinct CDR3 sequences, about a third detected once. Sequences were obtained from blood. V usage is TRBV30 and J usage is TRBJ2-3; D gene ambiguous. The TCR comes from a woman of 80 years or more in good health. As DNA, the CDR3 is TGTGCCTGGAGACTAAAACCACCGCAGGTGACAGATACGCAGTATTTT. Protein product: CAWRLKPPQVTDTQYF.